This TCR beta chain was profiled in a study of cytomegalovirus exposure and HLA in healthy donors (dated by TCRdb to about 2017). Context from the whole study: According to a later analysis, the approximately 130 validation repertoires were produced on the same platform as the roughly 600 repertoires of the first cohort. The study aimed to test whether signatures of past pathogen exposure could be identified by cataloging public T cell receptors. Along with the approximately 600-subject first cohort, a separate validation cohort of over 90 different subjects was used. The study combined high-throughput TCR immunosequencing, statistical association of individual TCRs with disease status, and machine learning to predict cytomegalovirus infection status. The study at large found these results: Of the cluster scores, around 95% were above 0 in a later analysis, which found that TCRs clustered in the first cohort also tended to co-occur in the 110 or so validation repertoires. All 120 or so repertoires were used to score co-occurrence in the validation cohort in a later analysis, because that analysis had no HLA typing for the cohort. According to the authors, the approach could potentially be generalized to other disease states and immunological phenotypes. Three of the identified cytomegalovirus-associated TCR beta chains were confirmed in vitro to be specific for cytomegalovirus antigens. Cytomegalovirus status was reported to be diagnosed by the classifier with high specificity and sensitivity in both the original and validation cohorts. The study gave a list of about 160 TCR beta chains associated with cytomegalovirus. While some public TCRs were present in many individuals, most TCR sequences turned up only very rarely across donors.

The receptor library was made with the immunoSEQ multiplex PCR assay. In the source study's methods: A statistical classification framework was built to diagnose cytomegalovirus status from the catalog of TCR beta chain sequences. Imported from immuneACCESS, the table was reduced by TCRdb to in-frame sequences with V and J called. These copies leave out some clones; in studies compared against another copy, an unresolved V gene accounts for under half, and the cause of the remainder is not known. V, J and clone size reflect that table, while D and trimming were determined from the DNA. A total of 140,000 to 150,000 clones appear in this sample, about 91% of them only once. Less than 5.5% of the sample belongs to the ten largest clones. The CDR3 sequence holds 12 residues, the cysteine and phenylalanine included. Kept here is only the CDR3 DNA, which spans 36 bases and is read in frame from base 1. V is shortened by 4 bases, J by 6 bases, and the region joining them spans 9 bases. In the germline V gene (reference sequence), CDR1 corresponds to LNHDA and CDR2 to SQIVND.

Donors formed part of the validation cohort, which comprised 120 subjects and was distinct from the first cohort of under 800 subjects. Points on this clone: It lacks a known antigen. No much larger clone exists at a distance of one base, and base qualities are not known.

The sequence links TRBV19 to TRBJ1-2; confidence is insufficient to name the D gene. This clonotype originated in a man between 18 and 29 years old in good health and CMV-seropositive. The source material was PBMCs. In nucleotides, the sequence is TGTGCCAGTAGTAACCGGGGTGATGGCTACACCTTC. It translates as CASSNRGDGYTF.